A selection of T cell receptor beta chains follows, all from one sample in a study of blood T cell repertoires in COVID-19. The table came from immunoSEQ multiplex PCR; TCRdb's copy has only in-frame clones and leaves some out. The top ten hold less than 2% of the sample, which has around 400,000 clones, roughly 86% seen once. The sample consisted of PBMCs or T cells enriched from blood (not recorded which). The receptors stem from a woman in her 30s who had recovered from COVID-19. The CDR3 runs from the conserved cysteine through the conserved F or W. D genes are given only for firm matches. Size is stated for part of the rows, as once, few or many counts, or as a class when the clone is expanded.

size: NA; V: TRBV7-3; D: TRBD2; J: TRBJ2-1; DNA: TGTGCCAGCAGCTTAACGTTAAGTTTAGCGGGAGTAAATGAGCAGTTCTTC; CDR3: CASSLTLSLAGVNEQFF
size: NA; V: TRBV7-9; D: NA; J: TRBJ2-3; DNA: TGTGCCAGCAGCCTGGAGGGGAGCACAGATACGCAGTATTTT; CDR3: CASSLEGSTDTQYF
size: NA; V: TRBV6-5; D: NA; J: TRBJ1-5; DNA: TGTGCCAGCAGTTACGGTAGGAGGCAGCCCCAGCATTTT; CDR3: CASSYGRRQPQHF
size: once; V: TRBV4-1; D: NA; J: TRBJ2-5; DNA: TGCGCCAGCAGCCAAGAGAGTCTAGCTGAGACCCAGTACTTC; CDR3: CASSQESLAETQYF
size: NA; V: TRBV30; D: NA; J: TRBJ2-2; DNA: TGTGCCTGGAGTGTACGGGTGGTGGACACCGGGGAGCTGTTTTTT; CDR3: CAWSVRVVDTGELFF
size: NA; V: TRBV7-7; D: NA; J: TRBJ1-1; DNA: TGTGCCAGCAGCTCCTCAGTGAACACTGAAGCTTTCTTT; CDR3: CASSSSVNTEAFF
size: NA; V: TRBV30; D: NA; J: TRBJ2-2; DNA: TGTGCCTGGAGCTCTCTACTTACCGGGGAGCTGTTTTTT; CDR3: CAWSSLLTGELFF
size: NA; V: TRBV5-1; D: TRBD1; J: TRBJ2-1; DNA: TGCGCCAGCAGCTCGTCAATGGGACAGAGTGGCAATGAGCAGTTCTTC; CDR3: CASSSSMGQSGNEQFF
size: NA; V: TRBV14; D: TRBD2; J: TRBJ2-7; DNA: TGTGCCAGCAGCCGGACTAGCGGGAGTAACCACGAGCAGTACTTC; CDR3: CASSRTSGSNHEQYF
size: NA; V: TRBV4-1; D: NA; J: TRBJ1-2; DNA: TGCGCCAGCAGTTTTGGACAGACGGGCTATGGCTACACCTTC; CDR3: CASSFGQTGYGYTF
size: NA; V: TRBV4-2; D: TRBD2; J: TRBJ2-1; DNA: TGTGCCAGCAGCCCCTTGATGGCGGGGGGATACAATGAGCAGTTCTTC; CDR3: CASSPLMAGGYNEQFF
size: NA; V: TRBV6-5; D: NA; J: TRBJ1-5; DNA: TGTGCCAGCAGTCCCACAGGGATGGGGAATCAGCCCCAGCATTTT; CDR3: CASSPTGMGNQPQHF
size: once; V: TRBV18; D: TRBD2; J: TRBJ2-3; DNA: TGTGCCAGCTCTCGACTAGCGGGGGCTAGCACAGATACGCAGTATTTT; CDR3: CASSRLAGASTDTQYF
size: NA; V: TRBV19; D: TRBD1; J: TRBJ2-6; DNA: TGTGCCAGTAGTGCCCGGGACAGGGGTAGTGGGGCCAACGTCCTGACTTTC; CDR3: CASSARDRGSGANVLTF
size: NA; V: TRBV5-1; D: TRBD1; J: TRBJ2-3; DNA: TGCGCCAGCAGCCCCCACAGGGGGCGCGTAACAGATACGCAGTATTTT; CDR3: CASSPHRGRVTDTQYF
size: NA; V: TRBV3-1/TRBV3-2; D: TRBD1; J: TRBJ1-4; DNA: TGTGCCAGCAGCGTGCAAGCCGGGACAGGGGGAAAACTGTTTTTT; CDR3: CASSVQAGTGGKLFF
size: NA; V: TRBV19; D: TRBD1; J: TRBJ1-3; DNA: TGTGCCAGTAGCAGAGGGACAGCCTCTGGAAACACCATATATTTT; CDR3: CASSRGTASGNTIYF
size: NA; V: TRBV28; D: NA; J: TRBJ1-2; DNA: TGTGCCAGCATCGGGATGGATGGCTACACCTTC; CDR3: CASIGMDGYTF
size: once; V: TRBV24-1; D: NA; J: TRBJ1-5; DNA: TGTGCCACCAGTGACAGTTTAGCGGGCAATCAGCCCCAGCATTTT; CDR3: CATSDSLAGNQPQHF